In its sample, the clone carrying this T cell receptor (beta chain) was seen once. Its specificity is unknown. The sample is drawn from a study of cytomegalovirus exposure and HLA in healthy donors. Overall study findings and caveats: The authors later found TCR association rates varying by HLA locus, with DRB1 most and HLA-C fewest. Prior analysis indicated that the majority of TCR beta V segments exhibited productivity approximately 90% or approximately 30% of the time. Across all donors, roughly uniform sequencing depth was an assumption of the presence/absence analyses. What a later analysis reportedly showed was that an Asian-associated ancestry cluster had fewer N-insertions than the roughly 670-donor mean.

The primer mix had 60 Vbeta and 13 Jbeta primers. Assay used: immunoSEQ multiplex PCR; TCRdb lists only in-frame clones, some missing. The sample lists about 160,000 clones; over 80% were seen once. Trimming took 0 bases from V and 2 from J, leaving 13 bases between them. The CDR3 is made up of 16 amino acids. CDR1 SGHRS and CDR2 YFSETQ come from the germline V gene. The TCR originated in a man between 45 and 60 years old in good health and CMV-seropositive. Sequencing used PBMCs. The J gene is TRBJ2-3, the V gene TRBV5-1, with D perhaps matching TRBD1 (6 bases). CDR3 in amino acids: CASSLAASGVTDTQYF. CDR3 DNA sequence: TGCGCCAGCAGCTTGGCCGCGTCAGGGGTCACAGATACGCAGTATTTT.